This T cell receptor beta chain derives from a study of beta chain features in type 1 diabetes. At the level of the study: The study examined roughly 100 million sorted cells across all samples.

All of the isolated RNA was reverse transcribed, so expressed TCRB transcripts were sequenced. The method was immunoSEQ multiplex PCR; TCRdb's version includes in-frame clones alone and lacks a portion of them. Here the sample spans 400,000 or so clones, around 12% being singletons. This clone was recorded a few times. Antigen unknown. Broader study findings: Type 1 diabetes patients showed a moderate but significant shortening of TCRB CDR3s in all four CD4+ subsets.

The material sequenced was naive CD4+ T cells from blood. This sequence originates from a woman between 18 and 29 years old with type 1 diabetes.

CDR3 in amino acids: CASSPTGTGGGHTQYF. The CDR3 bases are TGTGCCAGCAGCCCGACAGGGACAGGGGGAGGACATACGCAGTATTTT. The chain combines TRBV14 with TRBJ2-3; 11 nucleotides match TRBD1. The CDR3 is 16 amino acids. Germline loops: CDR1 SGHDN, CDR2 FVKESK. V was clipped by 4 bases and J by 7 bases; unmatched bases: 10.